These 9 T cell receptor beta chains were all obtained from the same sample, sequenced in a study of CD8 T cells in Susac syndrome. With random hexamers, reverse transcription was performed on about 0.5 to 1 ug of RNA. TCRdb reprocessed the immunoSEQ multiplex PCR reads via MiXCR and lists one record per CDR3 protein. The table has about 89,000 distinct CDR3 sequences, 80% to 95% seen once. Sequenced input: CD8+ T cells from PBMCs. These receptors were obtained from a human donor in good health.

The chain is built from TRBV29-1 and TRBJ1-5; 9 bases agree with TRBD1. CDR3 length equals 15 residues. CDR1 is SQVTM and CDR2 is ANQGSEA in the germline V gene. The junction had 9 bases not matched to a gene; V was cut back by 4 bases and J by 5 bases. Here the CDR3 reads CSVAYGTGFDQPQHF. The CDR3, as DNA: TGCAGCGTTGCTTACGGGACAGGGTTTGATCAGCCCCAGCATTTT.

This rearrangement joins TRBV4-1 to TRBJ2-7; tentative D call: TRBD2 (5 bases). Germline CDR1 MGHRA, CDR2 YSYEKL. Trimming shortened V by 1 base and J by 4 bases, and 17 bases separated the two germline ends. There are 16 residues in the CDR3. Here the CDR3 reads CASSQVLSGSPYEQYF. CDR3 nucleotides: TGCGCCAGCAGCCAAGTCCTCTCGGGGTCGCCGTACGAGCAGTACTTC.

The V and J genes are TRBV10-3 and TRBJ2-7; 7 bases map to TRBD1. J gave up 0 bases and V 11 bases, and 7 bases lay outside the gene matches. Germline values: CDR1 ENHRY, CDR2 SYGVKD. The CDR3 has 13 residues. Here the CDR3 DNA reads TGTGCCGCCTCCGGGACAGACTCCTACGAGCAGTACTTC. This translates into CAASGTDSYEQYF.

The chain joins TRBV6-1 to TRBJ2-3; 10 bases line up with TRBD1. This CDR3 comprises 16 residues. Trimming took 0 bases from V and 4 from J; bases not matched to a gene: 4. The germline gives CDR1 MNHNS, CDR2 SASEGT. The CDR3 loop reads CASSEAKGTGADTQYF. In DNA form, the CDR3 reads TGTGCCAGCAGTGAAGCTAAGGGGACAGGGGCAGATACGCAGTATTTT.

Only one count was recorded for this clonotype. The rearrangement links TRBV3-1 to TRBJ2-2; perhaps TRBD1 as D (5 bases). The V end lost 3 bases, the J end lost 7 bases, and 9 bases lay between the germline ends. CDR3 length equals 13 residues. Per the germline V gene, CDR1 is LGHDT and CDR2 is YNNKEL (reference sequence). In DNA, the CDR3 is TGTGCCAGCAGCCATTCAGGGATCGGGGAGCTGTTTTTT. Encoded protein: CASSHSGIGELFF.

The chain joins TRBV7-2 to TRBJ2-1; D is perhaps TRBD2 (5 bases). With 1 base removed from V and 9 bases from J, the gap between germline ends came to 16 bases. There are 15 residues in the CDR3. Germline-derived CDR1 and CDR2 are SGHTA and FQGNSA. The CDR3 loop is CASSLVVGREGEQFF. The CDR3 coding sequence is TGTGCCAGCAGCTTAGTGGTTGGGAGAGAGGGTGAGCAGTTCTTC.

The rearrangement links TRBV16 to TRBJ1-2, with D hard to call. The V end was cut by 0 bases, the J end by 7 bases, with 18 bases between. This CDR3 comprises 16 residues. Germline CDR1 and CDR2: KGHSY and FQNENV. As DNA, the CDR3 is TGTGCCAGCAGCCAATCAAGGTTGGCATTAGGTGGTGGCTACACCTTC. Amino acids: CASSQSRLALGGGYTF.

V usage is TRBV3-1 and J usage is TRBJ2-3, with 11 bases that match TRBD1. The germline gives CDR1 LGHDT, CDR2 YNNKEL (reference sequence). The CDR3 is 15 residues long. J was trimmed by 4 bases and V by 4 bases; bases with no gene match: 4. In nucleotides, the CDR3 is TGTGCCAGCAGCCCCCCGGGACAGGGGGCAGATACGCAGTATTTT. Translated, it gives CASSPPGQGADTQYF.

The V gene is TRBV27, the J gene TRBJ1-4; 7 bases line up with TRBD1. J was trimmed by 7 bases and V by 6 bases; bases with no gene match: 8. CDR1 is MNHEY, CDR2 SMNVEV, per germline (reference sequence). The CDR3 spans 14 residues. CDR3 sequence reads: CASRFSGGAEKLFF. Written as DNA, the CDR3 is TGTGCCAGCAGGTTTTCAGGGGGGGCTGAAAAACTGTTTTTT.